The 20 T cell receptor beta chains presented below share a single source sample, sequenced in a study of beta chain features in type 1 diabetes. Study-wide results and limits: A moderate, significant TCRB CDR3 shortening appeared in type 1 diabetes across four CD4+ subsets.

No antigens are known for them. Sequencing targeted expressed TCRB transcripts, as all isolated RNA had been reverse transcribed. Assay used: immunoSEQ multiplex PCR; TCRdb lists only in-frame clones, some missing. Among around 650,000 clones, roughly 12% were seen once, and the ten largest hold more than 0.09%. The specimen sequenced was naive CD4+ T cells from blood. These TCRs come from a young man with type 1 diabetes.

V and J are TRBV7-6 and TRBJ2-3, with 7 bases lining up with TRBD1. The trim removed 5 bases at V and 4 bases at J, leaving 9 bases unmatched. This CDR3 comprises 15 residues. CDR1 and CDR2 (germline): SGHVS, FNYEAQ. In DNA form, the CDR3 reads TGTGCCAGCAGCCAAGGGTGGGACAGAGCAGATACGCAGTATTTT. It yields the protein CASSQGWDRADTQYF. The full variable domain, its missing parts supplied by reference TRBV7-6 and TRBJ2-3, is GAGVSQSPRYKVTKRGQDVALRCDPISGHVSLYWYRQALGQGPEFLTYFNYEAQQDKSGLPNDRFSAERPEGSISTLTIQRTEQRDSAMYRCASSQGWDRADTQYFGPGTRLTVL.

This clone was recorded a few times. The chain joins TRBV6-5 to TRBJ2-5; 8 bases map to TRBD1. Germline V lookup: CDR1 MNHEY, CDR2 SVGAGI. The trim removed 5 bases at V and 5 bases at J, leaving 4 bases unmatched. There are 13 residues in the CDR3. The CDR3 spells CASSRTGRETQYF. The CDR3 region has the DNA TGTGCCAGCAGTCGGACAGGGCGGGAGACCCAGTACTTC.

The rearrangement joins TRBV6-1 to TRBJ2-7; 7 bases are a match to TRBD1. The CDR3 totals 14 residues. Germline assignment: CDR1 MNHNS and CDR2 SASEGT. J lost 2 bases, V lost 5 bases, and 6 bases had no gene match. CDR3 residues: CASSRQGRTYEQYF. CDR3 coding DNA: TGTGCCAGCAGTCGACAGGGCCGGACCTACGAGCAGTACTTC.

The chain joins TRBV7-9 to TRBJ2-1, with D unclear. CDR3 length equals 13 residues. Trimming pared 6 bases from V and 5 bases from J, leaving 11 bases between. Looked up from germline, CDR1 is SEHNR and CDR2 is FQNEAQ (reference sequence). CDR3 sequence (DNA): TGTGCCAGCAGTCTTGACGCCAACAATGAGCAGTTCTTC. This translates into CASSLDANNEQFF.

The chain recombines TRBV7-6 with TRBJ2-7; D is uncertain. Per the germline V gene, CDR1 is SGHVS and CDR2 is FNYEAQ. The CDR3 has 12 amino acids. V lost 5 bases and J lost 5, with 10 bases in between. CDR3 protein: CASSTHNDEQYF. The CDR3 DNA reads TGTGCCAGCAGCACCCACAACGACGAGCAGTACTTC.

A few counts support this clone. The chain uses TRBV1 and TRBJ1-4. TRBV1 is a recognized pseudogene. There are 16 residues in the CDR3. The CDR3 coding sequence is TGCACCAGCGCCCTGTGGTTAGGCCCGGCTAATGAAAAACTGTTTTTT. It is translated as CTSALWLGPANEKLFF.

The rearrangement uses TRBV28 and TRBJ2-7; D remains ambiguous. CDR1 and CDR2 (germline): MDHEN, SYDVKM. This CDR3 contains 12 residues. V lost 2 bases and J lost 12, with 14 bases in between. The CDR3 is CASSLPERVLYF. DNA for the CDR3: TGTGCCAGCAGTTTACCCGAAAGGGTTCTGTACTTC.

Only a few counts were recorded for this clone. V and J are TRBV6-5 and TRBJ2-7, with D tentatively TRBD1 (6 bases). The germline V gene encodes CDR1 MNHEY and CDR2 SVGAGI. This CDR3 spans 14 amino acids. Trimming removed 5 bases from V and 1 base from J, with 12 bases in between. This CDR3 is CASSSPQGSYEQYF. The CDR3 DNA reads TGTGCCAGCAGTAGTCCCCAGGGGTCCTACGAGCAGTACTTC.

This clone was observed a handful of times. The J gene is TRBJ2-7, the V gene TRBV5-4; TRBD2 matches at 12 bases. With V trimmed by 4 bases and J by 2 bases, 4 bases remained unmatched. Per germline, CDR1 SGHNT and CDR2 YYREEE (reference sequence). The CDR3 loop spans 15 amino acids. The CDR3 DNA reads as TGTGCCAGCAGCCCAGGGACTAGCGGGCCCTACGAGCAGTACTTC. Translation gives CASSPGTSGPYEQYF. The entire variable domain, with the rest obtained from reference TRBV5-4 and TRBJ2-7, is as follows: ETGVTQSPTHLIKTRGQQVTLRCSSQSGHNTVSWYQQALGQGPQFIFQYYREEENGRGNFPPRFSGLQFPNYSSELNVNALELDDSALYLCASSPGTSGPYEQYFGPGTRLTVT.

The rearrangement links TRBV30 to TRBJ1-5; tentative D call: TRBD1 (6 bases). The CDR3 has 15 amino acids. The V gene lost 2 bases and the J gene lost 5 bases, with 16 bases spanning the gap. Germline CDR1 GTSNPN, CDR2 SVGIG (reference sequence). The CDR3 sequence is CAWSSLGQRDQPQHF. The CDR3 DNA sequence: TGTGCCTGGAGTTCCCTCGGACAGCGAGATCAGCCCCAGCATTTT.

This clone was seen a single time. The V and J genes are TRBV7-2 and TRBJ2-3; the D gene is possibly TRBD2 (6 bases). V shed 4 bases and J shed 3 bases, with 17 bases lying between them. Germline values: CDR1 SGHTA, CDR2 FQGNSA. The CDR3 runs to 16 residues. CDR3: CASSSQGLRITDTQYF. The CDR3 region has the DNA TGTGCCAGCAGCTCGCAGGGACTCCGTATAACAGATACGCAGTATTTT.

About this clone itself: At one boundary the junction diverges from the germline segment, which might be a read error. The chain joins TRBV10-3 to TRBJ2-3; 7 nucleotides align to TRBD1. This CDR3 is built from 15 residues. CDR1 is ENHRY and CDR2 is SYGVKD in the germline V gene. The CDR3 reads CASSPGTANTDTQYF. CDR3 coding DNA: TGTGCCAGCAGTCCCGGGACAGCGAACACAGATACGCAGTATTTT.

In this sample, this clone turned up a few times. The genes are TRBV9 and TRBJ2-4; TRBD1 agrees at 10 bases. CDR3 size: 14 residues. J was trimmed by 8 bases and V by 3 bases; bases with no gene match: 5. Per the germline V gene, CDR1 is SGDLS and CDR2 is YYNGEE. The CDR3 spells CASSADRGLDIQYF. The CDR3, as DNA: TGTGCCAGCAGCGCAGACAGGGGGCTCGACATTCAGTACTTC.

The chain carries TRBV19 and TRBJ1-5, with D possibly being TRBD1 (6 bases). Germline CDR1 reads LNHDA; CDR2 reads SQIVND (reference sequence). This CDR3 is 17 amino acids long. The V gene lost 3 bases and the J gene lost 0 bases, with 15 bases spanning the gap. CDR3 sequence reads: CASSIKGVGASNQPQHF. Written as DNA, the CDR3 is TGTGCCAGTAGTATCAAAGGGGTGGGGGCTAGCAATCAGCCCCAGCATTTT. Full variable domain (rest looked up from reference TRBV19 and TRBJ1-5): DGGITQSPKYLFRKEGQNVTLSCEQNLNHDAMYWYRQDPGQGLRLIYYSQIVNDFQKGDIAEGYSVSREKKESFPLTVTSAQKNPTAFYLCASSIKGVGASNQPQHFGDGTRLSIL.

The rearrangement links TRBV5-5 to TRBJ2-7; D gene unclear. Between the trimmed V and J ends, which lost 0 bases and 0 bases, there was a span of 13 bases. CDR1 SGHKS and CDR2 YYEKEE come from the germline V gene (reference sequence). The CDR3 loop spans 16 amino acids. The CDR3 region has the DNA TGTGCCAGCAGCTTGGTTAGAGGCAGGCCCTCCTACGAGCAGTACTTC. This sequence encodes CASSLVRGRPSYEQYF.

This clone was seen more than once but under ten times. The rearrangement joins TRBV4-3 to TRBJ1-4; a weak D match, TRBD1 (6 bases). This CDR3 comprises 16 residues. With 3 bases removed from V and 5 bases from J, the gap between germline ends came to 16 bases. From germline, CDR1 is LGHNA and CDR2 YSLEER. In DNA, the CDR3 is TGCGCCAGCAGCCATGGATACCGGGACAAGAATGAAAAACTGTTTTTT. The encoded protein is CASSHGYRDKNEKLFF.

A few counts support this clone. The rearrangement links TRBV27 to TRBJ2-7; 7 bases are a match to TRBD1. CDR1 MNHEY and CDR2 SMNVEV come from the germline V gene (reference sequence). This CDR3 is 16 amino acids long. V dropped 5 bases and J dropped 2; count of bases not matched to a gene: 12. The DNA of the CDR3 is TGTGCCAGCAGTCTAAGACAGGGTAGGATCGCCTACGAGCAGTACTTC. It codes for CASSLRQGRIAYEQYF.

The V and J genes are TRBV7-2 and TRBJ1-2, with unresolved D. Trimming left V 3 bases short and J 6 bases short, with 11 bases between. Germline CDR1 SGHTA, CDR2 FQGNSA. The CDR3 sequence is 13 residues long. CDR3 in amino acids: CASSFRGGNGYTF. The DNA for the CDR3 is TGTGCCAGCAGCTTCCGGGGAGGAAATGGCTACACCTTC.

This clone was counted only a few times. The J gene is TRBJ1-5, the V gene TRBV5-1; D remains ambiguous. The CDR3 runs 16 residues. The germline V gene encodes CDR1 SGHRS and CDR2 YFSETQ. V was pared by 1 base and J by 0 bases, with 11 bases between. In DNA, the CDR3 is TGCGCCAGCAGCTTGAACCCGGCGGATAGCAATCAGCCCCAGCATTTT. Its translation is CASSLNPADSNQPQHF.

The V and J genes are TRBV18 and TRBJ2-7; 7 bases line up with TRBD1. Germline-derived CDR1 and CDR2 are KGHSH and LQKENI. The CDR3 loop spans 12 amino acids. The V gene end was trimmed by 6 bases and the J gene end by 5 bases; junction bases not matched to a gene: 4. The CDR3 spells CASSQDRNEQYF. The CDR3 DNA reads as TGTGCCAGCTCTCAGGACAGGAACGAGCAGTACTTC.